Listed below are T cell receptor beta chains from one sample, sequenced in a study of T-cell memory formation after mild COVID-19. TCRdb independently ran MiXCR on the 5' RACE reads; one entry per CDR3 protein. The repertoire consists of some 120,000 distinct CDR3 sequences, with approximately 6.2% occurring once and the leading ten covering under 2.5%. The sample comprised PBMCs or a T cell subset sorted from them (not recorded which). These receptors originate from an adult woman who had mild COVID-19 (a few samples of this study predate the infection). Cell type and time point are not known. Each CDR3 is given without its conserved first and last residue.

v_call	j_call	cdr3_aa
TRBV20-1	TRBJ2-7	SAGPSGEQY
TRBV7-6	TRBJ2-5	ASSLVYLETQY
TRBV18	TRBJ2-4	ASSPPNDGSKNIQY
TRBV6-5	TRBJ2-3	ASSYWDGLGTDTQY
TRBV5-1	TRBJ2-7	ASGPRTLPYEQY
TRBV2	TRBJ1-1	ATTMGGRTGEAF
TRBV25-1	TRBJ1-2	ASSISGVRNYGYT
TRBV20-1	TRBJ2-3	SARPSGQMFTDTQY
TRBV12-3/TRBV12-4	TRBJ2-5	ASSFTGRETQY
TRBV12-3/TRBV12-4	TRBJ1-6	ASRLNRQGNSPLH
TRBV5-5	TRBJ2-7	ASSFPRAGGTYEQY
TRBV27	TRBJ1-2	ASSLAGHGGYT
TRBV12-3/TRBV12-4	TRBJ2-3	ASESDPGLAGGEGTDTQY
TRBV7-2	TRBJ2-1	ASSLYAINEQF
TRBV30	TRBJ1-2	AWSRDRGYGYT
TRBV5-6	TRBJ1-2	ASSPRQTRGYGYT
TRBV7-2	TRBJ2-7	ASSFRQSVGYEQY
TRBV24-1	TRBJ2-1	ATSDRRGGSYNEQF
TRBV7-9	TRBJ2-1	ASRDGTAGQQF
TRBV9	TRBJ2-5	ASSVGWQETQY
TRBV9	TRBJ2-7	ASSPGIRRPYEQY
TRBV9	TRBJ2-3	ASSVHPSGTDTQY
TRBV15	TRBJ2-5	ATSPRTSGQETQY
TRBV4-1	TRBJ2-7	ASTAWPSGPAYEQY
TRBV24-1	TRBJ2-1	ATSDQGQNEQF
TRBV7-2	TRBJ2-7	ASSLGPPDEQY
TRBV6-5	TRBJ2-5	ASSSTTRRGETQY
TRBV12-3/TRBV12-4	TRBJ1-2	ASIHLVGGNGYT
TRBV7-9	TRBJ2-5	ASSLPSGRYQETQY
TRBV12-3/TRBV12-4	TRBJ1-1	ASSLEGRVNTEAF
TRBV7-9	TRBJ2-2	ATPPGYTGELF
TRBV29-1	TRBJ1-1	SVGRGTNTEAF
TRBV11-2	TRBJ1-2	ASSPTWTGPNYGYT
TRBV4-2	TRBJ2-7	ASSQGAGGVYEQY
TRBV20-1	TRBJ2-1	SAAPGLAGDKQF
TRBV11-2	TRBJ2-5	ASSPAASGHQETQY
TRBV6-6	TRBJ2-5	ASTSGGNQETQY
TRBV29-1	TRBJ2-7	SVAKTAAHEQY
TRBV12-3/TRBV12-4	TRBJ2-7	ASSLGSGLAQGTYEQY
TRBV4-2	TRBJ2-6	ASSQDSGTSISGANVLT
TRBV2	TRBJ1-2	ASSEGYPVLGYT
TRBV11-1	TRBJ2-1	ASSHDRGAYNEQF
TRBV5-5	TRBJ1-1	ASSKEQGVNTEAF
TRBV7-2	TRBJ2-3	ASSLGLAATDTQY
TRBV18	TRBJ1-1	ASSLGQGISTEAF
TRBV6-5	TRBJ2-3	ASRGPGADTQY
TRBV12-3/TRBV12-4	TRBJ1-1	ASSPGVSFMNTEAF
TRBV18	TRBJ2-1	ASSPRRGPERRDNEQF
TRBV14	TRBJ1-1	ASSQRHLNTEAF
TRBV7-8	TRBJ1-5	ASSLLGGGLSNQNQPQH
TRBV9	TRBJ2-3	ASSPRTSGGPSTDTQY
TRBV30	TRBJ2-7	AWRENRGLSYEQY